Shown below are 10 T cell receptor beta chains from a single sample sequenced in a study of identical twins. TCRdb recomputed calls from the 5' RACE reads with MiXCR, one row per CDR3 protein. This table has 200,000 to 250,000 distinct CDR3 sequences, over 9.5% appearing once. This sample also belongs to another study, concerning yellow fever vaccine responses in identical twins.

The sample consisted of memory (CD45RO+) T cells sorted from blood. The receptors come from a woman aged 18-29 years in good health.

V and J are TRBV6-2 or TRBV6-3 and TRBJ2-7, with no clear D. V lost 3 bases, J lost 3 bases, and 15 bases lay in between. Germline V gene lookup returns CDR1 MNHEY and CDR2 SVGEGT. The CDR3 is 15 residues long. DNA of the CDR3: TGTGCCAGCAGTTATCGGACGGCTGCCAGCTACGAGCAGTACTTC. Its translation: CASSYRTAASYEQYF.

The table lists this clonotype with many counts. The chain combines TRBV20-1 with TRBJ2-5; weak D call: TRBD1 (6 bases). Trimming took off 8 bases at V and 5 bases at J, with 18 bases between the two ends. From germline, CDR1 is DFQATT and CDR2 SNEGSKA (reference sequence). The CDR3 has 13 amino acids. In DNA form, the CDR3 reads TGCAGTTCCCCCGAGGGGGTGCGGGAGACCCAGTACTTC. This sequence encodes CSSPEGVRETQYF.

Many counts were recorded for this clonotype. The chain joins TRBV10-3 to TRBJ1-2; D is perhaps TRBD1 (6 bases). Trimming removed 0 bases at V and 7 bases at J, with 9 bases between. The germline CDR1 and CDR2 sequences are ENHRY and SYGVKD. The CDR3 has 13 amino acids. Here the CDR3 reads CAISESAGVGYTF. The CDR3 DNA is TGTGCCATCAGTGAGTCGGCAGGGGTTGGCTACACCTTC.

This chain connects TRBV20-1 to TRBJ1-5; 10 nucleotides align to TRBD1. With V trimmed by 5 bases and J by 5 bases, 6 bases remained unmatched. The CDR3 runs to 14 residues. Germline lookup yields CDR1 DFQATT and CDR2 SNEGSKA (reference sequence). DNA for the CDR3: TGCAGTGCTGGGGACAGGGGCGATTATCAGCCCCAGCATTTT. It encodes CSAGDRGDYQPQHF.

The chain uses TRBV5-6 and TRBJ2-2; the match to TRBD2 covers 14 bases. Germline trimming cut 5 bases from V and 2 bases from J; bases unmatched to any gene: 11. Germline assignment: CDR1 SGHDT and CDR2 YYEEEE. CDR3 length equals 19 residues. The CDR3: CASRRGGLAGGSNTGELFF. The CDR3 DNA sequence: TGTGCCAGCAGGCGAGGAGGACTAGCGGGAGGATCAAACACCGGGGAGCTGTTTTTT. The whole variable domain, filled in from reference TRBV5-6 and TRBJ2-2, reads DAGVTQSPTHLIKTRGQQVTLRCSPKSGHDTVSWYQQALGQGPQFIFQYYEEEERQRGNFPDRFSGHQFPNYSSELNVNALLLGDSALYLCASRRGGLAGGSNTGELFFGEGSRLTVL.

The V call is TRBV2, the J call TRBJ2-3; D is possibly TRBD2 (7 bases). The CDR3 spans 16 residues. V lost 5 bases and J 5 bases, leaving 20 bases between the germline ends. Germline V lookup: CDR1 SNHLY, CDR2 FYNNEI. For the CDR3, the DNA is TGTGCCAGCAGTTGGGCTCCGCAGGGAGGGGGAGATACGCAGTATTTT. Translated: CASSWAPQGGGDTQYF. Combining the CDR3 with reference TRBV2 and TRBJ2-3 gives the whole variable domain EPEVTQTPSHQVTQMGQEVILRCVPISNHLYFYWYRQILGQKVEFLVSFYNNEISEKSEIFDDQFSVERPDGSNFTLKIRSTKLEDSAMYFCASSWAPQGGGDTQYFGPGTRLTVL.

The chain employs TRBV7-9 and TRBJ2-5; the D gene is possibly TRBD2 (6 bases). Germline V gene sequence: CDR1 SEHNR, CDR2 FQNEAQ (reference sequence). V dropped 3 bases and J dropped 4 bases, with 12 bases sitting between them. The CDR3 has 14 amino acids. CDR3 DNA sequence: TGTGCCAGCAGCTTGGGGGGAGCCAGAGAGACCCAGTACTTC. It yields the protein CASSLGGARETQYF.

The rearrangement uses TRBV6-2 or TRBV6-3 and TRBJ2-4, with no clear D. Trimming shortened V by 10 bases and J by 0 bases, and 13 bases separated the two germline ends. This CDR3 spans 14 amino acids. Germline loops: CDR1 MNHEY, CDR2 SVGEGT. The CDR3 protein is CATTDTLAKNIQYF. The CDR3, as DNA: TGTGCCACCACAGACACCTTAGCCAAAAACATTCAGTACTTC.

This chain joins TRBV28 and TRBJ1-1; D is perhaps TRBD1 (5 bases). Looked up from germline, CDR1 is MDHEN and CDR2 is SYDVKM. V lost 2 bases and J lost 6, with 10 bases in between. The CDR3 extends over 13 amino acids. The CDR3 protein is CASSLPGFPEAFF. In nucleotides, the CDR3 is TGTGCCAGCAGTTTACCAGGGTTCCCTGAAGCTTTCTTT.

CDR3 loop: CASSRGGNTDTQYF. The CDR3 nucleotides read TGCGCCAGCAGCCGGGGGGGGAACACAGATACGCAGTATTTT. V usage is TRBV5-1 and J usage is TRBJ2-3, with 8 bases fitting TRBD2. The germline V gene encodes CDR1 SGHRS and CDR2 YFSETQ. J lost 2 bases, V lost 4 bases, and 3 bases had no gene match. The CDR3 has 14 amino acids.